The clone carrying this TCR beta chain was counted a single time. The target antigen is unknown. The protocol was immunoSEQ multiplex PCR, while the TCRdb copy is restricted to in-frame clones and leaves out a portion. This sample carries thousands of clones, roughly 89% of them seen once, and the ten largest clones take approximately 7.6%. The CDR3 is 15 residues long. Germline V CDR1 and CDR2: SGHAT, FQNNGV. V lost 4 bases, J lost 3 bases, and 7 bases stayed unmatched. This entry is derived from a study of T cell clonotyping in hematopoietic cell transplantation. Study-wide findings and caveats: Broader posttransplant TCR repertoire diversity was predicted by graft donor and pretransplant recipient Inverse Simpson Index values.

This chain connects TRBV11-2 to TRBJ1-2, with TRBD1 matching 8 bases. This specimen consisted of peripheral blood mononuclear cells, obtained 100 days after allogeneic stem cell transplant. This sequence was found in a male patient aged 35-50 years who had an allogeneic stem cell transplant from an unrelated donor, so the T cells may come from the graft donor. Some clones in this sample may be carry-over from other donors' samples. CDR3 loop: CASSSSYRGDYGYTF. In nucleotides, the CDR3 is TGTGCCAGCAGCTCAAGTTACAGGGGGGACTATGGCTACACCTTC.